These 29 T cell receptor beta chains originate from one sample sequenced in a study of shared clonotypes between healthy human individuals. Libraries were prepared by immunoSEQ multiplex PCR; TCRdb keeps only in-frame clonotypes and omits some of them. The data hold 630,000 or so clones, with roughly 98% observed a single time. Naivety among CD8 cells was defined by CD45RO negativity and positive CCR7 selection, thereby excluding terminally differentiated effector memory CD45RA+ cells. The sample was naive CD8+ T cells sorted from blood. The receptors here all came from a young man in good health.

This sequence joins TRBV4-1 and TRBJ1-5, with D unclear. With 0 bases removed from V and 0 bases from J, the gap between germline ends came to 6 bases. The CDR3 totals 15 residues. Germline-derived CDR1 and CDR2 are MGHRA and YSYEKL. The CDR3 is CASSQESVSNQPQHF. CDR3 nucleotides: TGCGCCAGCAGCCAAGAATCAGTTAGCAATCAGCCCCAGCATTTT.

V gene TRBV19 combines with J gene TRBJ2-4, with D possibly matching TRBD2 (5 bases). V was cut by 10 bases and J by 0 bases, with 25 bases left in between. Germline V gene lookup returns CDR1 LNHDA and CDR2 SQIVND (reference sequence). This CDR3 has 18 amino acids. CDR3 sequence (DNA): TGTGCCACTCGGGGTGAACGACAACCCTACCTAGCCAAAAACATTCAGTACTTC. Protein product: CATRGERQPYLAKNIQYF.

The chain links TRBV29-1 to TRBJ2-6; D not resolved. This CDR3 has 15 amino acids. Germline V lookup: CDR1 SQVTM, CDR2 ANQGSEA. The V end was cut by 4 bases, the J end by 0 bases, with 10 bases between. The CDR3 nucleotides read TGCAGCGTTGCGGGCGAGTTCTCTGGGGCCAACGTCCTGACTTTC. This translates into CSVAGEFSGANVLTF.

The genes are TRBV6-1 and TRBJ2-7, with 8 bases identical to TRBD1. Germline V gene data show CDR1 as MNHNS and CDR2 as SASEGT. There are 14 residues in the CDR3. J lost 0 bases, V lost 3 bases, and 1 base had no gene match. For the CDR3, the DNA is TGTGCCAGCAGTGAGGGGACAGGCTCCTACGAGCAGTACTTC. This codes for CASSEGTGSYEQYF.

The chain links TRBV5-1 to TRBJ2-3; no firm D call. The germline V and J ends were trimmed by 2 bases and 2 bases, with 9 bases remaining between them. Germline V gene data show CDR1 as SGHRS and CDR2 as YFSETQ. The CDR3 is 14 amino acids. The CDR3 nucleotides are TGCGCCAGCAGCTTTGACTCGCCCACAGATACGCAGTATTTT. Its protein is CASSFDSPTDTQYF.

V gene TRBV28 combines with J gene TRBJ2-1; TRBD2 is a possible D gene (6 bases). This CDR3 contains 14 residues. V was pared by 6 bases and J by 7 bases, with 16 bases between. Germline lookup yields CDR1 MDHEN and CDR2 SYDVKM. DNA of the CDR3: TGTGCCAGCAGCCGGGGGACCGGGATTAATGAGCAGTTCTTC. It codes for CASSRGTGINEQFF.

This chain connects TRBV10-1 to TRBJ1-1; D remains ambiguous. There are 12 residues in the CDR3. CDR1 WNHNN and CDR2 SYGVQD come from the germline V gene (reference sequence). V lost 6 bases and J lost 1, with 6 bases in between. The CDR3 bases are TGCGCCAGCAGCGAAGGGAACACTGAAGCTTTCTTT. Amino acid sequence: CASSEGNTEAFF.

V and J are TRBV19 and TRBJ2-7; D is unclear. V gave up 9 bases and J gave up 3 bases, with 15 bases separating them. The CDR3 is 13 residues long. Germline-derived CDR1 and CDR2 are LNHDA and SQIVND (reference sequence). For the CDR3, the DNA is TGTGCCAGCCAACGCGCAGACGGCTACGAGCAGTACTTC. Its protein is CASQRADGYEQYF.

The chain employs TRBV7-9 and TRBJ2-1, with a possible D match to TRBD2 (6 bases). The ends were cut back, 5 bases at V and 2 bases at J, with 19 bases in the middle. The CDR3 totals 17 residues. The V gene's germline CDR1 is SEHNR and CDR2 FQNEAQ (reference sequence). The chain's CDR3 is CASSVSSLGGPYNEQFF. The CDR3 nucleotides are TGTGCCAGCAGCGTCTCTAGCTTGGGAGGTCCCTACAATGAGCAGTTCTTC.

The V call is TRBV6-1, the J call TRBJ2-7; TRBD1 matches 9 bases. Per the germline V gene, CDR1 is MNHNS and CDR2 is SASEGT. The CDR3 contains 13 residues. Trimming took 5 bases from V and 7 from J; bases not matched to a gene: 6. The CDR3 sequence is CASSIQGAWEQYF. CDR3 coding DNA: TGTGCCAGCAGTATACAGGGGGCGTGGGAGCAGTACTTC.

The genes are TRBV7-8 and TRBJ2-5; D perhaps matches TRBD2 (5 bases). The CDR3 contains 14 residues. With 3 bases removed from V and 2 bases from J, the gap between germline ends came to 10 bases. Germline CDR1 and CDR2: SGHVS and FQNEAQ. The CDR3 loop reads CASSFWTGQETQYF. CDR3 DNA sequence: TGTGCCAGCAGCTTTTGGACTGGACAAGAGACCCAGTACTTC.

The V gene is TRBV11-1, the J gene TRBJ2-7, with D possibly matching TRBD2 (5 bases). The germline CDR1 and CDR2 sequences are SGHAT and FQDESV (reference sequence). Trimming took off 3 bases at V and 3 bases at J, with 9 bases between the two ends. There are 13 residues in the CDR3. The CDR3 nucleotides read TGTGCCAGCAGCTTCCGGGGAAGCTACGAGCAGTACTTC. This codes for CASSFRGSYEQYF.

J is TRBJ2-7 and V is TRBV6-1, with a possible D match to TRBD1 (6 bases). The CDR3 sequence is 19 residues long. Germline V gives CDR1 MNHNS, CDR2 SASEGT. With 0 bases removed from V and 1 base from J, the gap between germline ends came to 22 bases. In nucleotides, the CDR3 is TGTGCCAGCAGTGAAGCGCACGGGGAAGGGGGATTATCGTCCTACGAGCAGTACTTC. Residues: CASSEAHGEGGLSSYEQYF.

J is TRBJ2-3 and V is TRBV4-3, with D possibly being TRBD1 or TRBD2 (5 bases each). The CDR3 covers 16 residues. Trimming left V 0 bases short and J 5 bases short, with 15 bases between. CDR1 and CDR2 (germline): LGHNA, YSLEER. Here the CDR3 DNA reads TGCGCCAGCAGCCAAGATAGGGGATTCGGAGGAGATACGCAGTATTTT. It yields the protein CASSQDRGFGGDTQYF.

The chain uses TRBV7-9 and TRBJ2-7; the D call may be TRBD1 or TRBD2 (5 bases each). There are 14 residues in the CDR3. The germline gives CDR1 SEHNR, CDR2 FQNEAQ (reference sequence). Deletions cut 4 bases from V and 9 bases from J, with 19 bases between. CDR3 amino acids: CASSSRDPPLRQYF. The CDR3 DNA sequence: TGTGCCAGCAGCTCCCGGGACCCACCTTTAAGGCAGTACTTC.

The V call is TRBV29-1, the J call TRBJ1-1; D is unresolved. The CDR3 runs to 14 residues. Trimming took off 2 bases at V and 2 bases at J, with 12 bases between the two ends. Germline-derived CDR1 and CDR2 are SQVTM and ANQGSEA. CDR3 DNA sequence: TGCAGCGTTGAATTTATTGGCAGAAACACTGAAGCTTTCTTT. This codes for CSVEFIGRNTEAFF.

The rearrangement links TRBV11-2 to TRBJ1-1, with D unclear. V dropped 5 bases and J dropped 11 bases, with 15 bases sitting between them. Germline values: CDR1 SGHAT, CDR2 FQNNGV. This CDR3 contains 12 residues. CDR3 region: CASSLARVGAFF. The CDR3 nucleotides are TGTGCCAGCAGCCTCGCTCGAGTGGGCGCTTTCTTT.

The V call is TRBV5-1, the J call TRBJ1-4; D remains unclear. Trimming removed 4 bases from V and 0 bases from J, with 13 bases in between. The germline gives CDR1 SGHRS, CDR2 YFSETQ. The CDR3 length is 16 residues. CDR3 in amino acids: CASSPNGFTTNEKLFF. In DNA form, the CDR3 reads TGCGCCAGCAGCCCGAATGGTTTTACAACTAATGAAAAACTGTTTTTT. The full variable domain, rest sourced from reference TRBV5-1 and TRBJ1-4, is KAGVTQTPRYLIKTRGQQVTLSCSPISGHRSVSWYQQTPGQGLQFLFEYFSETQRNKGNFPGRFSGRQFSNSRSEMNVSTLELGDSALYLCASSPNGFTTNEKLFFGSGTQLSVL.

The chain carries TRBV19 and TRBJ2-5; maybe TRBD1 (6 bases). The DNA end is more similar to TRBJ2-7, so the J call may be wrong. Germline CDR1 reads LNHDA; CDR2 reads SQIVND (reference sequence). The CDR3 sequence is 14 residues long. CDR3 amino acids: CASSPFGGPYEQYF. The CDR3 bases are TGTGCCAGTAGTCCCTTTGGGGGCCCCTACGAGCAGTACTTC.

The rearrangement joins TRBV27 to TRBJ2-7; 10 bases fit TRBD2. After removal of 5 bases from V and 2 bases from J, the junction contained 12 bases not matched to a gene. From germline, CDR1 is MNHEY and CDR2 SMNVEV (reference sequence). CDR3 length equals 17 residues. The CDR3, as DNA: TGTGCCAGCAGTCTCCGAGCAGGACTAGCGGAGGCCTACGAGCAGTACTTC. It codes for CASSLRAGLAEAYEQYF.

This chain links TRBV28 with TRBJ2-7, with 10 bases lining up with TRBD1. Trimming at V came to 4 bases and at J to 0 bases, leaving 6 bases not matched to a gene. Germline V gene data show CDR1 as MDHEN and CDR2 as SYDVKM. This CDR3 spans 16 amino acids. CDR3 region: CASSSPRDRGSYEQYF. The CDR3 coding sequence is TGTGCCAGCAGTTCACCCCGGGACAGGGGCTCCTACGAGCAGTACTTC. The whole variable domain, remainder taken from reference TRBV28 and TRBJ2-7, is DVKVTQSSRYLVKRTGEKVFLECVQDMDHENMFWYRQDPGLGLRLIYFSYDVKMKEKGDIPEGYSVSREKKERFSLILESASTNQTSMYLCASSSPRDRGSYEQYFGPGTRLTVT.

The chain recombines TRBV27 with TRBJ2-1; 7 bases line up with TRBD2. CDR1 is MNHEY, CDR2 SMNVEV, per germline (reference sequence). With 0 bases clipped from V and 11 bases from J, the junction kept 16 bases outside the gene matches. This CDR3 region has 17 residues. The CDR3 here is CASSLSRMGLTSSQQFF. DNA for the CDR3: TGTGCCAGCAGTTTATCGCGTATGGGACTAACATCGTCCCAGCAGTTCTTC.

The J gene is TRBJ1-5, the V gene TRBV6-1; D is uncertain. Germline V CDR1 and CDR2: MNHNS, SASEGT. The CDR3 spans 15 residues. The V and J ends lost 3 bases and 1 base respectively, with 10 bases between them. CDR3 residues: CASSDEVLSNQPQHF. DNA for the CDR3: TGTGCCAGCAGTGACGAAGTATTGAGCAATCAGCCCCAGCATTTT.

This chain connects TRBV29-1 to TRBJ1-1; D is unresolved. The V gene's germline CDR1 is SQVTM and CDR2 ANQGSEA. V lost 7 bases and J lost 2, with 8 bases in between. This CDR3 contains 11 residues. The CDR3 reads CSARDNTEAFF. The CDR3 region has the DNA TGCAGCGCTAGGGATAACACTGAAGCTTTCTTT.

The chain is built from TRBV10-3 and TRBJ2-1; D uncertain. Germline CDR1 is ENHRY and CDR2 is SYGVKD. CDR3 size: 12 residues. V dropped 9 bases and J dropped 10 bases, with 16 bases sitting between them. DNA of the CDR3: TGTGCCATGGGCTCGGGCATCAACGAGCAGTTCTTC. Protein: CAMGSGINEQFF.

This clone appeared a single time. The V call is TRBV5-4, the J call TRBJ2-7; D not certain. CDR1 and CDR2 from the germline V gene are SGHNT and YYREEE (reference sequence). V lost 4 bases and J 5 bases, leaving 16 bases between the germline ends. This CDR3 is 14 amino acids long. The CDR3 reads CASSLRPVGDEQYF. The CDR3 nucleotides are TGTGCCAGCAGCCTTCGTCCCGTAGGAGACGAGCAGTACTTC.

The chain employs TRBV7-9 and TRBJ2-3; D not certain. CDR1 and CDR2 from the germline V gene are SEHNR and FQNEAQ (reference sequence). This CDR3 is built from 14 residues. Trimming took off 2 bases at V and 2 bases at J, with 8 bases between the two ends. The DNA of the CDR3 is TGTGCCAGCAGCTTATACGGAGCCACAGATACGCAGTATTTT. Residues: CASSLYGATDTQYF.

The sample holds one count of this clone. The J gene is TRBJ2-7, the V gene TRBV27; the D is unclear. Germline V CDR1 and CDR2: MNHEY, SMNVEV (reference sequence). The CDR3 consists of 15 residues. V was clipped by 0 bases and J by 5 bases, with 14 bases between them. CDR3 in amino acids: CASSLSKLLGHEQYF. CDR3 coding DNA: TGTGCCAGCAGTTTATCGAAATTGTTGGGCCACGAGCAGTACTTC.

The V gene is TRBV10-3, the J gene TRBJ1-5, with 10 bases that match TRBD1. Germline V lookup: CDR1 ENHRY, CDR2 SYGVKD. V lost 6 bases and J lost 5; bases outside the gene matches: 4. This CDR3 is 14 amino acids long. The CDR3 DNA reads as TGTGCCATCAGCTCGACAGGGGGCGATCAGCCCCAGCATTTT. This codes for CAISSTGGDQPQHF.